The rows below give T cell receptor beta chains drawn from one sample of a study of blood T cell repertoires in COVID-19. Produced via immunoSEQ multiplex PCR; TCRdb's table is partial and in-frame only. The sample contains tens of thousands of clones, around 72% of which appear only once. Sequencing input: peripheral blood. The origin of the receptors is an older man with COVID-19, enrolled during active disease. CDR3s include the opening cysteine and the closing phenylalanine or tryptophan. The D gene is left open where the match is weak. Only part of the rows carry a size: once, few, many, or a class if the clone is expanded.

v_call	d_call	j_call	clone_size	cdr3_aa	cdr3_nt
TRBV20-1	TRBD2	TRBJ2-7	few	CSASSPGTSGPEQYF	TGCAGTGCTAGTTCACCCGGGACTAGCGGCCCCGAGCAGTACTTC
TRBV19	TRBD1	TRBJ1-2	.	CASRPGQGPYGYTF	TGTGCCAGTAGGCCGGGACAGGGGCCCTATGGCTACACCTTC
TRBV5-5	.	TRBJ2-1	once	CASNRDPEYNEQFF	TGTGCCAGCAACAGGGACCCGGAATACAATGAGCAGTTCTTC
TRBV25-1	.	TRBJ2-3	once	CASSDSRGDTQYF	TGTGCCAGCAGTGACTCCCGCGGCGATACGCAGTATTTT
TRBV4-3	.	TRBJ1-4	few	CASSQDPSTGDEKLFF	TGCGCCAGCAGCCAAGATCCATCGACAGGAGATGAAAAACTGTTTTTT
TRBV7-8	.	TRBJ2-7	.	CASAGLNRGYEQYF	TGTGCCAGCGCCGGACTAAACCGTGGCTACGAGCAGTACTTC
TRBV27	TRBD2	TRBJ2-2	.	CASSFGTKGGELFF	TGTGCCAGCAGTTTTGGGACTAAAGGCGGGGAGCTGTTTTTT
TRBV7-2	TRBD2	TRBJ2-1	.	CASSLSGRNNEQFF	TGTGCCAGCAGCCTTAGCGGGAGAAACAATGAGCAGTTCTTC
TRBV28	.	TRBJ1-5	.	CASSSDRLHQPQHF	TGTGCCAGCAGTTCGGACAGACTTCATCAGCCCCAGCATTTT
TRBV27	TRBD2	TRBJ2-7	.	CASSRGLADSYEQYF	TGTGCCAGCAGTCGGGGACTAGCGGACTCCTACGAGCAGTACTTC
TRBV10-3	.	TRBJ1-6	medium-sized	CAISVNSYNSPLHF	TGTGCCATCAGTGTAAACTCCTATAATTCACCCCTCCACTTT
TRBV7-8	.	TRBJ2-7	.	CASSSPKGSGLGSYEQYF	TGTGCCAGCAGCTCGCCTAAGGGATCTGGACTGGGTTCCTACGAGCAGTACTTC
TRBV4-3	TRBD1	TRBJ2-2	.	CASSHPGQGVGQNTGELFF	TGCGCCAGCAGCCATCCGGGACAGGGTGTGGGCCAAAACACCGGGGAGCTGTTTTTT
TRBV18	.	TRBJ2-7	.	CASSPNYGPDEQYF	TGTGCCAGCTCACCTAACTACGGCCCCGACGAGCAGTACTTC
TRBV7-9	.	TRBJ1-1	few	CASSRSGGLSEAFF	TGTGCCAGCAGCCGGAGCGGGGGGCTCTCCGAAGCTTTCTTT
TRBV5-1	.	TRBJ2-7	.	CASSLDPGSGSYEQYF	TGCGCCAGCAGCTTGGACCCAGGGTCGGGCTCCTACGAGCAGTACTTC
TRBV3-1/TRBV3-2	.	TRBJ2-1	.	CASSRGGGPYNEQFF	TGTGCCAGCAGCCGCGGCGGAGGACCATACAATGAGCAGTTCTTC
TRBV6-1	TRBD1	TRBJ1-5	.	CASSDHYGTGNSNQPQHF	TGTGCCAGCAGTGACCATTATGGGACAGGTAATAGCAATCAGCCCCAGCATTTT
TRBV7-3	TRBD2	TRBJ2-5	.	CASSYSGSGETQYF	TGTGCCAGCAGTTATAGCGGGAGCGGAGAGACCCAGTACTTC
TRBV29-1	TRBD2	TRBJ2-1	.	CSVEVLAGGFGEQFF	TGCAGCGTTGAAGTCCTAGCGGGAGGCTTCGGTGAGCAGTTCTTC
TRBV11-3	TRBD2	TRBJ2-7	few	CASSQTSGASYEQYF	TGTGCCAGCAGTCAGACTAGCGGGGCCTCCTACGAGCAGTACTTC
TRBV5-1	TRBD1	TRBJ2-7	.	CASSLTGDYEQYF	TGCGCCAGCAGCTTAACAGGGGACTACGAGCAGTACTTC
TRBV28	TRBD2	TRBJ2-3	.	CASSLGGRAADTQYF	TGTGCCAGCAGTTTAGGCGGGAGGGCAGCAGATACGCAGTATTTT
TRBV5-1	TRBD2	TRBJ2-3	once	CASSWGREGNTQYF	TGCGCCAGCAGCTGGGGACGGGAGGGGAATACGCAGTATTTT
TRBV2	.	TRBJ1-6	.	CASSAGESSYNSPLHF	TGTGCCAGCAGTGCAGGGGAGAGCTCCTATAATTCACCCCTCCACTTT
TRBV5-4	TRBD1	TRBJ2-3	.	CASSSGQGLADTQYF	TGTGCCAGCAGCTCGGGACAGGGCTTGGCAGATACGCAGTATTTT
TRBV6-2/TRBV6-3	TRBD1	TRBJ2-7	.	CASSYEDRISYEQYF	TGTGCCAGCAGTTACGAGGACAGGATTTCCTACGAGCAGTACTTC
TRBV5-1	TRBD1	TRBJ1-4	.	CASSRDRGRGEKLFF	TGCGCCAGCAGCAGGGACAGGGGGCGAGGTGAAAAACTGTTTTTT
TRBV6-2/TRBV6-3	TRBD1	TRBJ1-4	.	CASSHGGTGIEKLFF	TGTGCCAGCAGTCACGGGGGGACAGGGATCGAAAAACTGTTTTTT
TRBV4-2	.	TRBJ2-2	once	CASSQEVGGINTGELFF	TGTGCCAGCAGCCAAGAGGTAGGCGGAATCAACACCGGGGAGCTGTTTTTT
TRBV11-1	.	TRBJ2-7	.	CASSPRRAYEQYF	TGTGCCAGCAGCCCCCGGCGGGCTTACGAGCAGTACTTC